Each of the 11 T cell receptor beta chains below was sequenced from the same sample in a study of blood T cell repertoires in COVID-19. Sequenced by immunoSEQ multiplex PCR; TCRdb stores in-frame clones only, minus some. The sample lists hundreds of thousands of clones; 89% were seen once. Sequenced input: peripheral blood. The source of these receptors is a man between 40 and 49 years old with acute or convalescent COVID-19.

The chain recombines TRBV28 with TRBJ1-5; 7 bases fit TRBD1. In germline, CDR1 is MDHEN, CDR2 SYDVKM. V lost 8 bases and J lost 2; bases outside the gene matches: 6. This CDR3 region has 14 residues. The CDR3 sequence is CASRQGSGNQPQHF. The CDR3 nucleotides read TGTGCCAGCCGACAGGGATCGGGCAATCAGCCCCAGCATTTT.

CDR3 DNA: TGTGCCAGCAGCCAAGGTAGTGGGACCCAGTACTTC. Translated, it gives CASSQGSGTQYF. The V and J genes are TRBV14 and TRBJ2-5, with D hard to call. Germline CDR1 is SGHDN and CDR2 is FVKESK. CDR3 size: 12 residues. V was pared by 1 base and J by 7 bases, with 7 bases between.

The chain has TRBV5-1 and TRBJ2-3, with 11 bases identical to TRBD2. The CDR3 covers 16 residues. Germline V gene lookup returns CDR1 SGHRS and CDR2 YFSETQ. Trimming took 0 bases from V and 1 from J; bases not matched to a gene: 1. In nucleotides, the CDR3 is TGCGCCAGCAGCTTGGCACTAGCGGGAGGCACAGATACGCAGTATTTT. Amino acids: CASSLALAGGTDTQYF.

V and J are TRBV2 and TRBJ2-3; possibly TRBD1 for D (6 bases). CDR1 and CDR2 from the germline V gene are SNHLY and FYNNEI. The CDR3 runs 17 residues. Trimming took 5 bases from V and 2 from J, leaving 20 bases between them. CDR3 DNA sequence: TGTGCCAGCAGTCCCCCCCGAGGGGGTGAAGTCACAGATACGCAGTATTTT. Its protein is CASSPPRGGEVTDTQYF.

This sequence joins TRBV20-1 and TRBJ2-7; 7 bases are shared with TRBD1. The CDR3 consists of 14 residues. Germline lookup yields CDR1 DFQATT and CDR2 SNEGSKA (reference sequence). After removal of 3 bases from V and 4 bases from J, the junction contained 9 bases not matched to a gene. The CDR3 DNA sequence: TGCAGTGCTAGTGCGACAGGGTACGGATACGAGCAGTACTTC. It specifies CSASATGYGYEQYF.

The genes are TRBV5-8 and TRBJ1-1, with D possibly being TRBD1 (6 bases). V shed 4 bases and J shed 1 base, with 14 bases lying between them. CDR3 length: 15 residues. Germline assignment: CDR1 SGHTS and CDR2 YDEGEE. Here the CDR3 reads CASSAPGGWNTEAFF. CDR3 DNA: TGTGCCAGCAGCGCACCGGGGGGCTGGAACACTGAAGCTTTCTTT.

This sequence joins TRBV9 and TRBJ2-1; TRBD2 agrees at 9 bases. J gave up 4 bases and V 1 base, and 9 bases lay outside the gene matches. The CDR3 has 17 amino acids. The germline V gene encodes CDR1 SGDLS and CDR2 YYNGEE. The CDR3 region is CASSVSGAGGAYNEQFF. In DNA, the CDR3 is TGTGCCAGCAGCGTATCGGGAGCGGGGGGCGCTTACAATGAGCAGTTCTTC. The whole variable domain, remainder taken from reference TRBV9 and TRBJ2-1, is DSGVTQTPKHLITATGQRVTLRCSPRSGDLSVYWYQQSLDQGLQFLIQYYNGEERAKGNILERFSAQQFPDLHSELNLSSLELGDSALYFCASSVSGAGGAYNEQFFGPGTRLTVL.

This clone occurred once. This chain joins TRBV12-3 or TRBV12-4 and TRBJ2-2; D call uncertain. The CDR3 totals 13 residues. V was pared by 3 bases and J by 4 bases, with 6 bases between. In DNA, the CDR3 is TGTGCCAGCAGTTTGTTCAGCACCGGGGAGCTGTTTTTT. Amino acid sequence: CASSLFSTGELFF.

V and J are TRBV7-9 and TRBJ1-2, with D tentatively TRBD1 (6 bases). The CDR3 length is 15 residues. The V end was cut by 4 bases, the J end by 4 bases, with 16 bases between. Germline V gene lookup returns CDR1 SEHNR and CDR2 FQNEAQ (reference sequence). CDR3 nucleotides: TGTGCCAGCAGCTCTCCGGGACAATATTTCTATGGCTACACCTTC. Translating gives CASSSPGQYFYGYTF.

As to this clone: Other DNA sequences within the sample encode an identical CDR3. The rearrangement joins TRBV27 to TRBJ1-6; 10 nucleotides agree with TRBD1. Germline trimming cut 5 bases from V and 7 bases from J; bases unmatched to any gene: 2. Germline V gives CDR1 MNHEY, CDR2 SMNVEV (reference sequence). This CDR3 region has 14 residues. Written as DNA, the CDR3 is TGTGCCAGCAGTCCGGGACAGGGGAATTCACCCCTCCACTTT. It specifies CASSPGQGNSPLHF.

The V and J genes are TRBV6-5 and TRBJ1-2, with D perhaps TRBD1 (5 bases). The germline V and J ends were trimmed by 5 bases and 2 bases, with 12 bases remaining between them. The germline V gene has CDR1 MNHEY and CDR2 SVGAGI. This CDR3 is built from 14 residues. CDR3 in amino acids: CASSSTRVNYGYTF. The CDR3 nucleotides are TGTGCCAGCAGTAGTACCAGGGTAAACTATGGCTACACCTTC.